The rows below give T cell receptor beta chains drawn from one sample of a study of shared clonotypes between healthy human individuals. TCRdb keeps only in-frame clones here, not all; method: immunoSEQ multiplex PCR. The sample lists more than 2,000,000 clones; more than 80% were seen once. The sample was naive CD4+ T cells sorted from blood. The receptor set was obtained from a man between 18 and 29 years old in good health. CDR3s include the opening cysteine and the closing phenylalanine or tryptophan. The order of the fields is clone size, D gene, J gene, V gene, CDR3 protein, CDR3 DNA. A D gene is named only where the DNA matches it firmly. Where a row states a size, it is once, few, many or the class of an expanded clone; other rows omit it.

>.|TRBD1|TRBJ1-3|TRBV4-3
CASSQAQQGPGNTIYF
TGCGCCAGCAGCCAAGCCCAACAGGGGCCTGGAAACACCATATATTTT
>.|TRBD1|TRBJ2-1|TRBV11-1
CASSLKILGGAEQFF
TGTGCCAGCAGCTTAAAGATTCTAGGGGGCGCTGAGCAGTTCTTC
>.|.|TRBJ1-4|TRBV2
CASGSGGTNEKLFF
TGTGCCAGCGGTTCCGGGGGAACTAATGAAAAACTGTTTTTT
>.|.|TRBJ1-2|TRBV9
CASSATSTIGISGYTF
TGTGCCAGCAGCGCCACGAGTACGATAGGGATCAGTGGCTACACCTTC
>.|.|TRBJ2-1|TRBV6-1
CASSEAPGAPLGEQFF
TGTGCCAGCAGTGAAGCACCGGGAGCCCCTTTAGGTGAGCAGTTCTTC
>.|.|TRBJ2-7|TRBV9
CASSVEAGEQYF
TGTGCCAGCAGCGTAGAGGCGGGTGAGCAGTACTTC
>.|.|TRBJ2-5|TRBV7-9
CASSLDQGVQETQYF
TGTGCCAGCAGCTTGGATCAAGGGGTCCAAGAGACCCAGTACTTC
>.|.|TRBJ2-7|TRBV15
CATSRNQGSRVYEQYF
TGTGCCACCAGCAGAAACCAGGGAAGTCGAGTGTACGAGCAGTACTTC
>.|TRBD1|TRBJ1-1|TRBV10-2
CASSESPLQTGTEAFF
TGCGCCAGCAGTGAGTCGCCGCTCCAGACAGGGACTGAAGCTTTCTTT
>.|TRBD2|TRBJ2-1|TRBV30
CAWSVRAGEYNEQFF
TGTGCCTGGAGTGTAAGGGCGGGGGAATACAATGAGCAGTTCTTC
>.|TRBD2|TRBJ2-1|TRBV30
CAWSMAGAPELFF
TGTGCCTGGAGTATGGCGGGAGCGCCCGAACTTTTCTTC
>.|.|TRBJ1-5|TRBV7-9
CASSFSAGEDNQPQHF
TGTGCCAGCAGCTTCTCCGCGGGGGAGGACAATCAGCCCCAGCATTTT
>.|TRBD1|TRBJ2-7|TRBV18
CASSPPNAGQGIHEQYF
TGTGCCAGCTCACCCCCTAACGCGGGACAGGGAATCCACGAGCAGTACTTC
>once|TRBD1|TRBJ2-7|TRBV2
CASKGTGRYEQYF
TGTGCCAGTAAGGGGACAGGGAGGTACGAGCAGTACTTC
>.|.|TRBJ2-2|TRBV19
CASSIESLNTGELFF
TGTGCCAGTAGTATAGAAAGTCTGAACACCGGGGAGCTGTTTTTT
>few|.|TRBJ1-6|TRBV6-1
CASSRDANSPLHF
TGTGCCAGCTCCCGAGACGCAAATTCACCCCTCCACTTT
>.|.|TRBJ1-5|TRBV2
CASRNTGGKANQPQHF
TGTGCCAGCAGGAACACAGGAGGGAAGGCGAATCAGCCCCAGCATTTT
>.|TRBD2|TRBJ2-2|TRBV19
CASSKGTSGGLANTGELFF
TGTGCCAGTAGTAAAGGGACTAGCGGGGGGCTCGCGAACACCGGGGAGCTGTTTTTT
>.|TRBD2|TRBJ2-1|TRBV11-2
CASTRTSGGYNEQFF
TGTGCCAGCACAAGGACTAGCGGGGGGTACAATGAGCAGTTCTTC
>.|TRBD2|TRBJ2-7|TRBV19
CASSMHTSGRTYEQYF
TGTGCCAGTAGTATGCATACTAGCGGGAGAACCTACGAGCAGTACTTC
>.|.|TRBJ2-1|TRBV23-1
CASSGENEQFF
TGCGCCAGCTCAGGGGAAAATGAGCAGTTCTTC
>.|TRBD1|TRBJ2-5|TRBV6-6
CASSYSGQRRETQYF
TGTGCCAGCAGTTACTCGGGACAGAGAAGGGAGACCCAGTACTTC
>.|.|TRBJ1-6|TRBV10-2
CASSEGQLPPGYNSPLHF
TGCGCCAGCAGTGAGGGACAGCTTCCTCCGGGTTATAATTCACCCCTCCACTTT
>.|TRBD2|TRBJ2-5|TRBV5-6
CASSLLAGLAQETQYF
TGTGCCAGCAGCTTGCTAGCGGGATTGGCCCAAGAGACCCAGTACTTC
>.|.|TRBJ1-5|TRBV18
CASSQQGDSNQPQHF
TGTGCCAGCTCCCAGCAGGGAGATAGCAATCAGCCCCAGCATTTT
>.|TRBD2|TRBJ2-2|TRBV2
CASVGTSGKNTGELFF
TGTGCCAGCGTTGGGACTAGCGGGAAAAACACCGGGGAGCTGTTTTTT
>.|.|TRBJ2-7|TRBV30
CAWKVMRQGGKGTTEQYF
TGTGCCTGGAAGGTTATGAGGCAGGGGGGGAAAGGGACCACCGAGCAGTACTTC
>.|TRBD1|TRBJ2-1|TRBV29-1
CSAMGQGSNEQFF
TGCAGCGCCATGGGACAGGGAAGCAATGAGCAGTTCTTC
>.|.|TRBJ2-7|TRBV6-4
CASSPSDGTYEQYF
TGTGCCAGCAGTCCATCCGACGGAACCTACGAGCAGTACTTC
>.|.|TRBJ1-6|TRBV19
CASSMEQGSNSPLHF
TGTGCCAGTAGTATGGAACAGGGTAGTAATTCACCCCTCCACTTT
>.|.|TRBJ1-5|TRBV20-1
CSARGGMTQHF
TGCAGTGCTAGAGGAGGGATGACCCAGCATTTT
>.|TRBD2|TRBJ2-2|TRBV11-3
CASRDGLAGTTGELFF
TGTGCCAGCAGGGATGGACTAGCGGGAACCACCGGGGAGCTGTTTTTT